The rows below give T cell receptor beta chains drawn from one sample of a study of T cell repertoires in cytomegalovirus infection. From the reads, TCRdb called clonotypes with MiXCR, one entry per CDR3 protein. This sample yields approximately 470,000 distinct CDR3 sequences, of which about 39% are seen a single time; around 45% belongs to the top ten. The antigens of these receptors remain unknown. Sample: cultured PBMCs, taken from culture after CMV antigen stimulation. These receptors originate from a human donor in good health (CMV status not recorded). Some clones in this sample may be carry-over from other donors' samples. CDR3s include the opening cysteine and the closing phenylalanine or tryptophan. The D gene is left open where the match is weak. A row's size may be missing; if present it is once, few, many or a size class.

j_gene	d_gene	v_gene	abundance	CDR3aa	CDR3nt
TRBJ1-5	.	TRBV5-4	.	CASSSQGQGNQPQHF	TGTGCCAGCAGCTCACAGGGTCAGGGCAATCAGCCCCAGCATTTT
TRBJ2-3	TRBD2	TRBV11-2	.	CASSLGLAVAGVDTQYF	TGTGCCAGCAGCTTAGGTCTCGCGGTAGCGGGAGTGGATACGCAGTATTTT
TRBJ1-1	.	TRBV12-3/TRBV12-4	.	CASSLQPSGAFF	TGTGCCAGCAGTTTACAGCCGTCCGGGGCTTTCTTT
TRBJ1-2	TRBD1	TRBV5-3	once	CASSFTGTGAWGYTF	TGTGCCAGCAGCTTTACCGGGACAGGGGCGTGGGGCTACACCTTC
TRBJ2-7	TRBD2	TRBV10-2	once	CASRSRGAYEQYF	TGCGCCAGCAGGAGTCGGGGGGCCTACGAGCAGTACTTC
TRBJ1-3	TRBD1	TRBV7-9	.	CASSSTPGQGALRGNTIYF	TGTGCCAGCAGCTCAACTCCGGGACAGGGGGCGTTAAGAGGAAACACCATATATTTT
TRBJ2-1	TRBD2	TRBV6-5	.	CASSRGSLAGGPGEQFF	TGTGCCAGCAGTAGGGGCTCTCTAGCGGGAGGGCCGGGGGAGCAGTTCTTC
TRBJ2-2	.	TRBV15	.	CATSRDLLWELRTGELFF	TGTGCCACCAGCAGAGATCTCTTGTGGGAGTTACGCACCGGGGAGCTGTTTTTT
TRBJ1-2	.	TRBV27	.	CASSTTARHGYTF	TGTGCCAGCAGTACGACAGCCCGTCATGGCTACACCTTC
TRBJ2-7	TRBD1	TRBV20-1	once	CSASSGQAREQYF	TGCAGTGCTAGTTCGGGACAGGCTCGCGAGCAGTACTTC
TRBJ2-5	TRBD1	TRBV29-1	.	CSVRGQDQETQYF	TGCAGCGTACGAGGACAGGACCAAGAGACCCAGTACTTC
TRBJ1-5	.	TRBV6-2/TRBV6-3	.	CASSYFGEQPQHF	TGTGCCAGCAGTTACTTCGGGGAACAGCCCCAGCATTTT
TRBJ2-7	.	TRBV7-6	few	CASSLRVMEYRGEQYF	TGTGCCAGCAGCTTAAGGGTGATGGAGTACCGGGGCGAGCAGTACTTC
TRBJ2-5	.	TRBV20-1	.	CSAQTSQETQYF	TGCAGTGCTCAGACTAGTCAAGAGACCCAGTACTTC
TRBJ2-7	.	TRBV7-2	.	CASSPFRPGEQYF	TGTGCCAGCAGCCCATTCCGCCCGGGAGAGCAGTACTTC
TRBJ2-7	TRBD2	TRBV7-9	.	CASSLRPSGASYEQYF	TGTGCCAGCAGCTTGAGGCCTAGCGGAGCCTCCTACGAGCAGTACTTC
TRBJ2-2	TRBD1	TRBV20-1	.	CSAKGQTSNTGELFF	TGCAGTGCTAAGGGACAGACCTCGAACACCGGGGAGCTGTTTTTT
TRBJ2-5	TRBD1	TRBV20-1	.	CSALRTGWETQYF	TGCAGTGCTTTACGGACAGGGTGGGAGACCCAGTACTTC
TRBJ1-4	TRBD1	TRBV12-3/TRBV12-4	many	CASSPGQLNEKLFF	TGTGCCAGCAGTCCGGGACAGCTTAATGAAAAACTGTTTTTT
TRBJ2-7	.	TRBV7-2	.	CASSLDPFGGTLQYF	TGTGCCAGCAGCTTAGATCCGTTTGGGGGGACACTCCAGTACTTC
TRBJ2-1	.	TRBV24-1	.	CATSDPSGGGMNEQFF	TGTGCCACCAGTGATCCTTCAGGGGGAGGAATGAATGAGCAGTTCTTC
TRBJ2-6	.	TRBV7-2	few	CATPRTKGLSGANVLTF	TGTGCCACCCCCCGGACCAAGGGTCTCTCTGGGGCCAACGTCCTGACTTTC
TRBJ2-7	TRBD2	TRBV7-2	few	CASRPRTSGSYEQYF	TGTGCCAGCAGGCCCAGGACTAGCGGCTCCTACGAGCAGTACTTC
TRBJ2-5	TRBD1	TRBV7-2	once	CASSPGQVHQETQYF	TGTGCCAGCAGCCCAGGACAGGTGCACCAAGAGACCCAGTACTTC
TRBJ2-2	TRBD1	TRBV7-2	few	CASSSQGQENTGELFF	TGTGCCAGCAGCTCTCAGGGACAGGAGAACACCGGGGAGCTGTTTTTT
TRBJ2-3	.	TRBV7-2	few	CASSLSTYTDTQYF	TGTGCCAGCAGCTTAAGTACTTACACAGATACGCAGTATTTT
TRBJ1-1	.	TRBV5-5	few	CASSFVTGLANTEAFF	TGTGCCAGCAGCTTTGTCACAGGTCTAGCGAACACTGAAGCTTTCTTT
TRBJ2-3	.	TRBV6-5	few	CASSYAPTDTQYF	TGTGCCAGCAGTTACGCCCCAACAGATACGCAGTATTTT
TRBJ1-6	.	TRBV19	.	CASSIASSYNSPLHF	TGTGCCAGTAGTATCGCGAGCTCCTATAATTCACCCCTCCACTTT
TRBJ1-2	.	TRBV11-2	.	CASSLARGAYGYTF	TGTGCCAGCAGCTTAGCCCGGGGGGCGTATGGCTACACCTTC
TRBJ1-2	TRBD1	TRBV2	.	CASSWDSNYGYTF	TGTGCCAGCAGCTGGGACAGCAACTATGGCTACACCTTC
TRBJ2-6	TRBD1	TRBV7-2	many	CASSQDRGGGANVLTF	TGTGCCAGCAGCCAGGACAGGGGAGGAGGGGCCAACGTCCTGACTTTC
TRBJ1-1	.	TRBV11-2	few	CASSLGPGATEAFF	TGTGCCAGCAGCTTAGGACCTGGGGCCACTGAAGCTTTCTTT
TRBJ1-2	.	TRBV7-2	few	CASSGRTAANYGYTF	TGTGCCAGCAGCGGGCGCACGGCCGCTAACTATGGCTACACCTTC
TRBJ2-7	TRBD1	TRBV2	.	CASSRGQGFEQYF	TGTGCCAGCTCGAGGGGACAGGGTTTCGAGCAGTACTTC
TRBJ1-2	TRBD1	TRBV4-3	.	CASSQGSDRNYGYTF	TGCGCCAGCAGCCAAGGGTCGGACAGGAACTATGGCTACACCTTC
TRBJ2-5	TRBD1	TRBV20-1	.	CSARGLYQETQYF	TGCAGTGCCAGGGGGCTGTACCAAGAGACCCAGTACTTC
TRBJ1-2	.	TRBV27	.	CASSLTGRGHYGYTF	TGTGCCAGCAGTCTTACAGGGCGGGGGCACTATGGCTACACCTTC
TRBJ1-1	.	TRBV6-6	few	CASSEQEQAFF	TGTGCCAGCAGCGAACAAGAACAAGCTTTCTTT
TRBJ2-1	.	TRBV12-3/TRBV12-4	few	CASSHGSSYNEQFF	TGTGCCAGCAGCCACGGGAGCTCCTACAATGAGCAGTTCTTC
TRBJ2-3	TRBD2	TRBV12-3/TRBV12-4	.	CATQLRGGKDTQYF	TGTGCCACCCAACTCCGCGGGGGGAAGGATACGCAGTATTTT
TRBJ2-2	TRBD2	TRBV4-1	.	CASSQTLAGTGELFF	TGCGCCAGCAGCCAAACACTAGCGGGGACCGGGGAGCTGTTTTTT
TRBJ1-2	.	TRBV7-2	.	CASSFHRLVGGYGYTF	TGTGCCAGCAGTTTTCACCGCCTAGTGGGGGGCTATGGCTACACCTTC
TRBJ1-5	.	TRBV5-5	few	CASSLDSFARYSNQPQHF	TGTGCCAGCAGCTTGGACAGTTTCGCCCGATATAGCAATCAGCCCCAGCATTTT
TRBJ2-1	TRBD1	TRBV20-1	.	CSASGQGYEQFF	TGCAGTGCTAGTGGACAGGGCTATGAGCAGTTCTTC
TRBJ2-1	TRBD2	TRBV25-1	.	CASSVGGRHSYNEQFF	TGTGCCAGCAGTGTGGGGGGGAGACACTCCTACAATGAGCAGTTCTTC
TRBJ2-7	TRBD1	TRBV7-6	.	CASSVPSPGQGDYEQYF	TGTGCCAGCAGCGTACCTTCTCCGGGACAGGGAGATTACGAGCAGTACTTC
TRBJ1-2	TRBD1	TRBV7-2	few	CASSPGTGDLNTF	TGTGCCAGCAGCCCCGGGACAGGGGATTTGAACACCTTC